The TCR beta chain under discussion was sequenced for a study of T cell responses to AZD1222 COVID-19 vaccine. Study-wide points: Dominant at 160-218 and 743-854, vaccine-associated CD4 TCRs also spanned spike. The sample set comprised mostly white British donors with more females, and clonal diversity was possibly underestimated.

Details on this clone: Antigen specificity is unknown.

Profiled with immunoSEQ multiplex PCR; TCRdb holds only in-frame clones, not every one. Here the sample spans over 130,000 clones, under 95% being singletons. Looked up from germline, CDR1 is MNHNY and CDR2 is SVGAGI (reference sequence). The CDR3 runs to 16 residues. V dropped 6 bases and J dropped 4; count of bases not matched to a gene: 12. The sample here was peripheral blood, taken 28 days after the second dose of the MenACWY control vaccine. This chain connects TRBV6-6 to TRBJ2-5; 9 nucleotides align to TRBD1. The receptor comes from an adult who received the MenACWY meningococcal vaccine as a control. The CDR3 region is CASRTTGTGLRETQYF. CDR3 bases: TGTGCCAGCAGGACAACCGGGACAGGGTTAAGAGAGACCCAGTACTTC.